A single sample gave rise to the 28 T cell receptor beta chains below, sequenced in a study of PD-1 blockade in classical Hodgkin lymphoma. The data were produced by immunoSEQ multiplex PCR, yet TCRdb's version contains in-frame clones alone and is incomplete. The table shows 21,000 or so clones, with around 80% occurring only once. After autologous stem cell transplantation all patients relapsed, and prior brentuximab vedotin exposure differed between cohorts. The specimen was peripheral blood mononuclear cells (PBMCs), collected before the second cycle of nivolumab. The receptors were sampled from a human donor with classical Hodgkin lymphoma.

The chain combines TRBV18 with TRBJ2-7, with TRBD1 identical over 7 bases. The CDR3 consists of 14 residues. Germline CDR1 KGHSH, CDR2 LQKENI. J was trimmed by 3 bases and V by 2 bases; bases with no gene match: 4. The CDR3 DNA sequence: TGTGCCAGCTCACCAAGGGGGACAGTCTACGAGCAGTACTTC. Translated: CASSPRGTVYEQYF.

The rearrangement uses TRBV9 and TRBJ1-2, with a tentative D call TRBD1 (6 bases). This CDR3 is built from 14 residues. Trimming cost V 6 bases and J 1 base, with 13 bases left between them. Germline V CDR1 and CDR2: SGDLS, YYNGEE. CDR3 sequence: CASNPQGRNYGYTF. As DNA, the CDR3 is TGTGCCAGCAACCCACAGGGTCGTAACTATGGCTACACCTTC.

The V call is TRBV2, the J call TRBJ2-3; TRBD1 matches at 8 bases. This CDR3 contains 13 residues. In germline, CDR1 is SNHLY, CDR2 FYNNEI. The DNA for the CDR3 is TGTACCTCAGGGGGCCCTAGCACAGATACGCAGTATTTT. Translated: CTSGGPSTDTQYF.

The J gene is TRBJ2-7, the V gene TRBV7-6; D is undetermined. V gave up 8 bases and J gave up 6 bases, with 14 bases separating them. Germline V gene data show CDR1 as SGHVS and CDR2 as FNYEAQ. CDR3 length: 12 amino acids. CDR3: CASGSPLFEQYF. The CDR3 nucleotides read TGTGCCAGCGGCAGTCCTTTATTCGAGCAGTACTTC.

The chain has TRBV28 and TRBJ1-2; D unclear. The CDR3 is 16 amino acids. Trimming took off 4 bases at V and 1 base at J, with 16 bases between the two ends. The V gene's germline CDR1 is MDHEN and CDR2 SYDVKM. CDR3 DNA: TGTGCCAGCAGTTCGCCGTCGAGGGAACTTAACTATGGCTACACCTTC. Residues: CASSSPSRELNYGYTF.

The chain has TRBV2 and TRBJ2-6; tentatively, D is TRBD1 (6 bases). Deletions cut 2 bases from V and 4 bases from J, with 9 bases between. CDR1 and CDR2 from the germline V gene are SNHLY and FYNNEI. This CDR3 has 15 amino acids. The CDR3 reads CASSETGPGANVLTF. The CDR3 DNA is TGTGCCAGCAGTGAAACAGGGCCCGGGGCCAACGTCCTGACTTTC.

CDR3 in DNA: TGTGCCAGCAGCCTGACAGGGGCCTCTGGGGCCAACGTCCTGACTTTC. It yields the protein CASSLTGASGANVLTF. V is TRBV7-9 and J is TRBJ2-6; 8 bases map to TRBD1. This CDR3 is 16 amino acids long. V dropped 5 bases and J dropped 0; count of bases not matched to a gene: 3. Germline loops: CDR1 SEHNR, CDR2 FQNEAQ (reference sequence).

This chain joins TRBV6-6 and TRBJ2-7; the match to TRBD1 covers 10 bases. The CDR3 consists of 15 residues. The germline gives CDR1 MNHNY, CDR2 SVGAGI (reference sequence). V shed 2 bases, J shed 1 base, and the junction held 2 bases outside the gene matches. CDR3 coding DNA: TGTGCCAGCAGTTACGGGACAGGGGTTTCCTACGAGCAGTACTTC. Its protein product is CASSYGTGVSYEQYF.

This clone was counted between two and nine times. V is TRBV30 and J is TRBJ1-5, with no clear D. V was cut by 1 base and J by 1 base, with 11 bases left in between. The CDR3 extends over 15 amino acids. Germline V gene data show CDR1 as GTSNPN and CDR2 as SVGIG (reference sequence). For the CDR3, the DNA is TGTGCCTGGAGTGGGGTACAAGTAAGCAATCAGCCCCAGCATTTT. Translated: CAWSGVQVSNQPQHF.

This clone showed up just once. V is TRBV7-9 and J is TRBJ1-2; TRBD1 agrees at 11 bases. J was trimmed by 8 bases and V by 1 base; bases with no gene match: 6. Germline V gene data show CDR1 as SEHNR and CDR2 as FQNEAQ (reference sequence). The CDR3 is made up of 15 amino acids. This CDR3 is CASSLDGTGGQGYTF. Written as DNA, the CDR3 is TGTGCCAGCAGCTTAGATGGGACAGGGGGTCAAGGCTACACCTTC.

The chain employs TRBV27 and TRBJ1-4; a possible D gene is TRBD1 (5 bases). The CDR3 spans 15 residues. V was clipped by 5 bases and J by 2 bases, with 12 bases between them. Germline V gene lookup returns CDR1 MNHEY and CDR2 SMNVEV (reference sequence). The DNA for the CDR3 is TGTGCCAGCAGTAATGATGAGGGGACTAATGAAAAACTGTTTTTT. Translating it yields CASSNDEGTNEKLFF.

The V call is TRBV7-6, the J call TRBJ2-7; D unresolved. Trimming removed 5 bases from V and 1 base from J, with 12 bases in between. CDR3 length: 14 amino acids. Per germline, CDR1 SGHVS and CDR2 FNYEAQ. The CDR3 sequence: CASSQSSVSYEQYF. The DNA for the CDR3 is TGTGCCAGCAGCCAGAGCTCTGTTTCCTACGAGCAGTACTTC.

This chain links TRBV10-3 with TRBJ2-7; no definite D call. CDR1 is ENHRY and CDR2 is SYGVKD in the germline V gene. This CDR3 comprises 14 residues. V dropped 4 bases and J dropped 0 bases, with 10 bases sitting between them. The CDR3 loop reads CAISGRGHSYEQYF. The CDR3 coding sequence is TGTGCCATCAGTGGGCGCGGTCACTCCTACGAGCAGTACTTC.

V and J are TRBV7-2 and TRBJ1-1; a weak D match, TRBD1 (6 bases). CDR3 length equals 15 residues. Trimming removed 2 bases from V and 0 bases from J, with 10 bases in between. Germline V CDR1 and CDR2: SGHTA, FQGNSA. The CDR3 reads CASSLFQGMNTEAFF. The CDR3 nucleotides are TGTGCCAGCAGCTTATTTCAGGGGATGAACACTGAAGCTTTCTTT.

The rearrangement uses TRBV10-3 and TRBJ1-3; 7 bases are shared with TRBD1. CDR1 is ENHRY and CDR2 is SYGVKD in the germline V gene. The CDR3 is 17 residues long. Germline trimming cut 6 bases from V and 4 bases from J; bases unmatched to any gene: 15. The DNA for the CDR3 is TGTGCCATCAGATCCGGGACAGCATCAATCTTCGGAAACACCATATATTTT. Its protein product is CAIRSGTASIFGNTIYF.

This clone was observed a few times. Other nucleotide sequences in the sample specify the same CDR3. The rearrangement uses TRBV6-1 and TRBJ1-2; D unresolved. The germline V and J ends were trimmed by 1 base and 4 bases, with 4 bases remaining between them. The CDR3 loop spans 12 amino acids. Germline V lookup: CDR1 MNHNS, CDR2 SASEGT. CDR3 coding DNA: TGTGCCAGCAGTGAAGACGGCTATGGCTACACCTTC. Residues: CASSEDGYGYTF.

The chain is built from TRBV6-5 and TRBJ2-3; D unresolved. The CDR3 is 15 residues long. Between the trimmed V and J ends, which lost 3 bases and 1 base, there was a span of 11 bases. Germline CDR1 reads MNHEY; CDR2 reads SVGAGI. CDR3 DNA sequence: TGTGCCAGCAGTTATGTCGCAGCTGGCACAGATACGCAGTATTTT. This gives the protein CASSYVAAGTDTQYF.

In its sample, this clone was seen a few times. CDR3 DNA sequence: TGTGCCAGCAGCCCCGTGGGGGGGAGGTCCTACGAGCAGTACTTC. Protein sequence: CASSPVGGRSYEQYF. The chain combines TRBV5-5 with TRBJ2-7, with TRBD2 matching 7 bases. Germline V gives CDR1 SGHKS, CDR2 YYEKEE (reference sequence). The length of the CDR3 is 15 residues. J was trimmed by 1 base and V by 4 bases; bases with no gene match: 8.

The rearrangement uses TRBV7-6 and TRBJ1-1, with D perhaps matching TRBD1 (5 bases). CDR3 length: 15 residues. Germline CDR1 and CDR2: SGHVS and FNYEAQ. V dropped 3 bases and J dropped 1 base, with 12 bases sitting between them. CDR3 protein: CASSFTGLKNTEAFF. The CDR3 DNA reads TGTGCCAGCAGCTTTACGGGACTGAAGAACACTGAAGCTTTCTTT.

The rearrangement links TRBV6-1 to TRBJ2-3; tentatively, D is TRBD1 (5 bases). Germline V lookup: CDR1 MNHNS, CDR2 SASEGT. The CDR3 sequence is 14 residues long. The V and J ends lost 7 bases and 2 bases respectively, with 13 bases between them. This chain's CDR3 is CASTLGAATDTQYF. The CDR3 nucleotides are TGTGCCAGCACCCTAGGGGCAGCCACAGATACGCAGTATTTT.

About this clone itself: Additional DNA sequences in this sample encode the identical CDR3. The chain carries TRBV5-5 and TRBJ2-7; 7 nucleotides align to TRBD2. The CDR3 runs 15 residues. Trimming took 0 bases from V and 1 from J; bases not matched to a gene: 4. The germline V gene encodes CDR1 SGHKS and CDR2 YYEKEE (reference sequence). The CDR3 protein is CASSLGLADSYEQYF. The CDR3 DNA reads TGTGCCAGCAGCTTGGGGCTAGCGGATTCCTACGAGCAGTACTTC. The variable domain in full, with the rest retrieved from reference TRBV5-5 and TRBJ2-7, is DAGVTQSPTHLIKTRGQQVTLRCSPISGHKSVSWYQQVLGQGPQFIFQYYEKEERGRGNFPDRFSARQFPNYSSELNVNALLLGDSALYLCASSLGLADSYEQYFGPGTRLTVT.

This CDR3 is CSVRTELLHGYTF. The CDR3 DNA is TGCAGCGTTCGGACAGAACTTCTCCATGGCTACACCTTC. V and J are TRBV29-1 and TRBJ1-2; TRBD1 is a possible D gene (6 bases). The CDR3 extends over 13 amino acids. Germline assignment: CDR1 SQVTM and CDR2 ANQGSEA. V shed 5 bases and J shed 6 bases, with 16 bases lying between them.

This rearrangement joins TRBV6-5 to TRBJ1-2; no definite D call. The germline CDR1 and CDR2 sequences are MNHEY and SVGAGI. V was trimmed by 5 bases and J by 3 bases, leaving 13 bases between them. The CDR3 consists of 14 residues. CDR3 sequence (DNA): TGTGCCAGCAGTCGAGGGCCGGTTGACTATGGCTACACCTTC. It codes for CASSRGPVDYGYTF.

CDR3 loop: CASSQDYLTLFANTGELFF. The CDR3 DNA is TGCGCCAGCAGCCAAGACTATCTGACACTTTTCGCGAACACCGGGGAGCTGTTTTTT. This chain joins TRBV4-3 and TRBJ2-2; the D is unclear. Germline CDR1 LGHNA, CDR2 YSLEER. The CDR3 loop spans 19 amino acids. V lost 0 bases to trimming and J lost 0 bases, with 17 bases between them.

This chain links TRBV7-8 with TRBJ2-1; 9 nucleotides align to TRBD2. CDR3 length: 16 amino acids. V trimming: 5 bases; J trimming: 6 bases; junction bases outside the gene matches: 11. CDR1 and CDR2 from the germline V gene are SGHVS and FQNEAQ. In nucleotides, the CDR3 is TGTGCCAGCAGCCCGCCTAAAGCGGGGGGATTCAATGAGCAGTTCTTC. Its protein is CASSPPKAGGFNEQFF. Combining the CDR3 with reference TRBV7-8 and TRBJ2-1 gives the whole variable domain GAGVSQSPRYKVAKRGQDVALRCDPISGHVSLFWYQQALGQGPEFLTYFQNEAQLDKSGLPSDRFFAERPEGSVSTLKIQRTQQEDSAVYLCASSPPKAGGFNEQFFGPGTRLTVL.

This rearrangement joins TRBV9 to TRBJ2-3; D not certain. The CDR3 covers 13 residues. The ends were cut back, 2 bases at V and 0 bases at J, with 4 bases in the middle. Germline V CDR1 and CDR2: SGDLS, YYNGEE. The CDR3 DNA reads as TGTGCCAGCAGCGTGACTAGCACAGATACGCAGTATTTT. As protein: CASSVTSTDTQYF.

This clone was detected a few times. The J gene is TRBJ2-1, the V gene TRBV5-1; 10 bases agree with TRBD1. Germline V gives CDR1 SGHRS, CDR2 YFSETQ. The CDR3 loop spans 15 amino acids. The ends lost 7 bases at V and 8 bases at J; junction bases unmatched: 12. Here the CDR3 reads CASEGGTGVVHEQFF. In nucleotides, the CDR3 is TGCGCCAGCGAGGGAGGGACAGGGGTGGTCCATGAGCAGTTCTTC.

The gene calls are TRBV5-1 and TRBJ2-3; D not resolved. Trimming took off 5 bases at V and 5 bases at J, with 15 bases between the two ends. CDR3 length equals 14 residues. CDR1 SGHRS and CDR2 YFSETQ come from the germline V gene. In DNA, the CDR3 is TGCGCCAGCAGTGAACAGCCGGGTGGAGATACGCAGTATTTT. Protein sequence: CASSEQPGGDTQYF.